This TCR beta chain was recorded in a study of radiotherapy plus CTLA-4 blockade in lung cancer. On the study more broadly: An objective response was seen in about 17% of patients, and disease control in 31%. Findings and limits, study-wide: After treatment with radiotherapy plus ipilimumab, TCR clones that came from the tumor expanded in blood.

V trimming: 5 bases; J trimming: 4 bases; junction bases outside the gene matches: 4. Germline CDR1 is SGHTA and CDR2 is FQGNSA. CDR3 length equals 14 residues. As to this clone: Its antigen is currently unknown.

Profiling relied on immunoSEQ multiplex PCR, and the TCRdb table lists in-frame clones only, not all of them. This table has over 50,000 clones, over 75% appearing once. This sequence originates from a human donor with non-small cell lung cancer who had a complete response to radiotherapy plus ipilimumab. V is TRBV7-2 and J is TRBJ2-1; 8 bases match TRBD1. Sequenced here: peripheral blood, sampled from a patient treated with radiotherapy plus ipilimumab. CDR3 sequence: CASSQQGGYNEQFF. The DNA of the CDR3 is TGTGCCAGCAGCCAACAGGGGGGATACAATGAGCAGTTCTTC.